The 2 T cell receptor beta chains in this list originate from one sample, sequenced in a study of T cell responses to AZD1222 COVID-19 vaccine. Assay: immunoSEQ multiplex PCR; the TCRdb copy retains only in-frame clones and omits some. Of approximately 170,000 clones in the sample, more than 85% were seen once. Sequenced material: peripheral blood, taken on day 0 of AZD1222 vaccination. These receptors originate from an adult in good health.

This chain connects TRBV7-9 to TRBJ1-1; the D gene is possibly TRBD1 (6 bases). CDR3 size: 14 residues. CDR1 and CDR2 from the germline V gene are SEHNR and FQNEAQ (reference sequence). The V gene lost 1 base and the J gene lost 8 bases, with 14 bases spanning the gap. The CDR3 nucleotides are TGTGCCAGCAGCTTAGTGGGGTACGGGACAGAAGCTTTCTTT. Translating it yields CASSLVGYGTEAFF.

The chain combines TRBV5-4 with TRBJ2-1, with 7 bases matching TRBD2. Per the germline V gene, CDR1 is SGHNT and CDR2 is YYREEE (reference sequence). V was pared by 3 bases and J by 0 bases, with 15 bases of the junction left unmatched. This CDR3 has 19 amino acids. The CDR3 is CASSSGLRVAGSSYNEQFF. DNA of the CDR3: TGTGCCAGCAGCTCAGGACTAAGGGTAGCGGGTAGCTCCTACAATGAGCAGTTCTTC.